The 22 T cell receptor beta chains in this list originate from one sample, sequenced in a study of beta chain features in type 1 diabetes. Study conclusions and caveats: In all four CD4+ subsets, TCRB CDR3 length was significantly, moderately reduced in type 1 diabetes.

No antigens are known for them. The investigators reverse transcribed all of the isolated RNA, so they sequenced expressed TCRB transcripts. Libraries were prepared by immunoSEQ multiplex PCR; TCRdb keeps only in-frame clonotypes and omits some of them. The profile covers 150,000 to 200,000 clones, with approximately 8.4% appearing a single time and roughly 0.5% taken by the ten largest. Sample: central memory CD4+ T cells from blood. These receptors were taken from a man aged 18 to 29 with type 1 diabetes.

This CDR3 is CASRPTGQGNEQYF. The CDR3 DNA is TGTGCCAGCAGACCTACGGGACAGGGTAACGAGCAGTACTTC. The rearrangement joins TRBV7-2 to TRBJ2-7; 9 bases match TRBD1. Trimming cost V 6 bases and J 5 bases; bases outside gene matches: 8. Germline V lookup: CDR1 SGHTA, CDR2 FQGNSA. CDR3 length equals 14 residues.

CDR3 sequence reads: CASSSQENEQFF. The CDR3 DNA reads as TGTGCCAGCTCATCCCAGGAAAATGAGCAGTTCTTC. The chain links TRBV18 to TRBJ2-1; D call uncertain. Trimming stripped 5 bases from V and 7 bases from J, with 9 bases between. Germline V gives CDR1 KGHSH, CDR2 LQKENI. This CDR3 region has 12 residues.

The J gene is TRBJ2-1, the V gene TRBV7-9, with 9 bases aligning to TRBD1. Germline values: CDR1 SEHNR, CDR2 FQNEAQ (reference sequence). The CDR3 consists of 14 residues. V shed 5 bases and J 10 bases; nucleotides not matched to a gene: 9. CDR3 region: CASSLPGQGREQFF. The CDR3 nucleotides are TGTGCCAGCAGCCTCCCGGGACAGGGAAGAGAGCAGTTCTTC.

V and J are TRBV5-1 and TRBJ2-5; possible D gene TRBD2, 5 bases. Trimming removed 1 base from V and 3 bases from J, with 10 bases in between. Germline V gives CDR1 SGHRS, CDR2 YFSETQ. CDR3 length equals 14 residues. The CDR3 DNA reads TGCGCCAGCAGCTTGCTGACTACCGAAGAGACCCAGTACTTC. Its protein product is CASSLLTTEETQYF.

This clone has a handful of counts. This sequence joins TRBV6-5 and TRBJ2-3; possible D gene TRBD2, 5 bases. The CDR3 contains 16 residues. Trimming removed 3 bases from V and 3 bases from J, with 16 bases in between. Germline values: CDR1 MNHEY, CDR2 SVGAGI. The CDR3 DNA reads TGTGCCAGCAGTTATTCGCGGGCTCGCCGGACAGATACGCAGTATTTT. It is translated as CASSYSRARRTDTQYF.

This chain joins TRBV30 and TRBJ1-2, with a tentative D call TRBD1 (5 bases). The CDR3 sequence is 13 residues long. Per the germline V gene, CDR1 is GTSNPN and CDR2 is SVGIG (reference sequence). The ends were cut back, 0 bases at V and 4 bases at J, with 9 bases in the middle. CDR3 residues: CAWSVSGGYGYTF. For the CDR3, the DNA is TGTGCCTGGAGTGTTTCGGGGGGCTATGGCTACACCTTC.

This clone showed up just a few times. V usage is TRBV20-1 and J usage is TRBJ2-3, with D tentatively TRBD1 (5 bases). V lost 8 bases and J lost 7, with 13 bases in between. Germline V gene sequence: CDR1 DFQATT, CDR2 SNEGSKA (reference sequence). The length of the CDR3 is 11 residues. CDR3 in DNA: TGCAGTACCGTGGGGCCCTATACGCAGTATTTT. Encoded protein: CSTVGPYTQYF.

The chain is built from TRBV18 and TRBJ1-2; D perhaps matches TRBD1 (6 bases). CDR1 KGHSH and CDR2 LQKENI come from the germline V gene. This CDR3 has 14 amino acids. Trimming took off 4 bases at V and 4 bases at J, with 13 bases between the two ends. CDR3 nucleotides: TGTGCCAGCTCACGGAGCGGGGGCGGCTATGGCTACACCTTC. Protein sequence: CASSRSGGGYGYTF. The full variable domain, in which reference TRBV18 and TRBJ1-2 provide the parts outside the CDR3, is NAGVMQNPRHLVRRRGQEARLRCSPMKGHSHVYWYRQLPEEGLKFMVYLQKENIIDESGMPKERFSAEFPKEGPSILRIQQVVRGDSAAYFCASSRSGGGYGYTFGSGTRLTVV.

The chain joins TRBV30 to TRBJ1-5, with TRBD1 matching over 7 bases. In germline, CDR1 is GTSNPN, CDR2 SVGIG (reference sequence). CDR3 length: 14 residues. The V segment lost 0 bases and the J segment 5 bases; nucleotides outside the gene matches: 4. This chain's CDR3 is CAWSVQGPYQPQHF. The CDR3 nucleotides are TGTGCCTGGAGTGTACAGGGGCCCTATCAGCCCCAGCATTTT.

This clone was seen only a few times. The rearrangement links TRBV2 to TRBJ2-7; D possibly corresponds to TRBD2 (5 bases). The CDR3 spans 15 residues. CDR1 SNHLY and CDR2 FYNNEI come from the germline V gene. V dropped 8 bases and J dropped 0 bases, with 17 bases sitting between them. The CDR3 region is CASGGQSASSYEQYF. For the CDR3, the DNA is TGTGCCAGCGGCGGGCAAAGCGCGAGCTCCTACGAGCAGTACTTC.

In this sample, this clone turned up a few times. V gene TRBV29-1 combines with J gene TRBJ2-3; 11 bases map to TRBD2. Germline V lookup: CDR1 SQVTM, CDR2 ANQGSEA. The CDR3 loop spans 18 amino acids. Losses at the gene ends were 0 bases for V and 2 bases for J; bases not matched to a gene: 10. The chain's CDR3 is CSVEEHGASGRFTDTQYF. For the CDR3, the DNA is TGCAGCGTTGAAGAACATGGTGCTAGCGGGAGGTTCACAGATACGCAGTATTTT.

In its sample, this clone was seen a few times. This chain uses TRBV30 with TRBJ2-2; 10 nucleotides line up with TRBD1. There are 14 residues in the CDR3. Germline loops: CDR1 GTSNPN, CDR2 SVGIG (reference sequence). The trim removed 5 bases at V and 5 bases at J, leaving 5 bases unmatched. CDR3 coding DNA: TGTGCCTGGCGACAGGGGGCACGGACCGGGGAGCTGTTTTTT. Its protein product is CAWRQGARTGELFF.

This clone has a handful of counts. J is TRBJ1-4 and V is TRBV2; 7 nucleotides agree with TRBD1. This CDR3 spans 18 amino acids. Germline V CDR1 and CDR2: SNHLY, FYNNEI. The junction had 14 bases not matched to a gene; V was cut back by 4 bases and J by 3 bases. CDR3 sequence reads: CASSGSQPQGGANEKLFF. The CDR3 DNA is TGTGCCAGCAGTGGATCCCAACCTCAGGGGGGCGCTAATGAAAAACTGTTTTTT. Full variable domain (rest looked up from reference TRBV2 and TRBJ1-4): EPEVTQTPSHQVTQMGQEVILRCVPISNHLYFYWYRQILGQKVEFLVSFYNNEISEKSEIFDDQFSVERPDGSNFTLKIRSTKLEDSAMYFCASSGSQPQGGANEKLFFGSGTQLSVL.

This clone occurred a few times. The chain is built from TRBV7-2 and TRBJ2-5; 7 bases are shared with TRBD1. The germline V gene encodes CDR1 SGHTA and CDR2 FQGNSA. The CDR3 spans 15 residues. With V trimmed by 5 bases and J by 5 bases, 11 bases remained unmatched. CDR3 sequence (DNA): TGTGCCAGCAGCCCACGGAAGGGGGCGAGCGAGACCCAGTACTTC. Translating gives CASSPRKGASETQYF. Variable domain in full (rest from reference TRBV7-2 and TRBJ2-5): GAGVSQSPSNKVTEKGKDVELRCDPISGHTALYWYRQSLGQGLEFLIYFQGNSAPDKSGLPSDRFSAERTGGSVSTLTIQRTQQEDSAVYLCASSPRKGASETQYFGPGTRLLVL.

This chain links TRBV9 with TRBJ1-1; D might be TRBD1 (5 bases). The germline V gene has CDR1 SGDLS and CDR2 YYNGEE. The CDR3 is made up of 15 amino acids. V lost 0 bases, J lost 0 bases, and 9 bases lay in between. In DNA, the CDR3 is TGTGCCAGCAGCGTAGTTAGGGGCATGAACACTGAAGCTTTCTTT. Its protein product is CASSVVRGMNTEAFF. Based on the CDR3 plus reference TRBV9 and TRBJ1-1, the full variable domain is DSGVTQTPKHLITATGQRVTLRCSPRSGDLSVYWYQQSLDQGLQFLIQYYNGEERAKGNILERFSAQQFPDLHSELNLSSLELGDSALYFCASSVVRGMNTEAFFGQGTRLTVV.

This chain connects TRBV7-2 to TRBJ1-1, with TRBD1 matching over 7 bases. From germline, CDR1 is SGHTA and CDR2 FQGNSA. With V trimmed by 4 bases and J by 5 bases, 7 bases remained unmatched. CDR3 length equals 14 residues. The CDR3 DNA reads TGTGCCAGCAGCTCAGGGGGGAGAGGAACTGAAGCTTTCTTT. Translated: CASSSGGRGTEAFF.

The V call is TRBV29-1, the J call TRBJ2-3; 10 bases fit TRBD1. The CDR3 spans 14 residues. V was clipped by 7 bases and J by 3 bases; unmatched bases: 7. Germline V gene lookup returns CDR1 SQVTM and CDR2 ANQGSEA. CDR3 nucleotides: TGCAGCGCCGGAGGGGGACAGGGGACAGATACGCAGTATTTT. Amino acids: CSAGGGQGTDTQYF.

This clone was seen more than once but under ten times. The chain links TRBV7-8 to TRBJ2-7; the D gene is possibly TRBD2 (5 bases). With 5 bases removed from V and 0 bases from J, the gap between germline ends came to 11 bases. The CDR3 is 14 residues long. The germline CDR1 and CDR2 sequences are SGHVS and FQNEAQ. The CDR3 coding sequence is TGTGCCAGCAGCCCACAGAGGGACTCCTACGAGCAGTACTTC. Protein: CASSPQRDSYEQYF.

Turning to this clone: This specimen includes other DNA sequences encoding the same CDR3. The rearrangement joins TRBV5-4 to TRBJ2-6; possibly TRBD1 for D (5 bases). The V gene lost 4 bases and the J gene lost 2 bases, with 10 bases spanning the gap. This CDR3 comprises 15 residues. The V gene's germline CDR1 is SGHNT and CDR2 YYREEE (reference sequence). The CDR3 nucleotides read TGTGCCAGCAGCCTCCAGGGTGCTGGGGCCAACGTCCTGACTTTC. It specifies CASSLQGAGANVLTF.

This clone has a handful of counts. The chain employs TRBV7-2 and TRBJ1-6; D call uncertain. The CDR3 is 15 residues long. Per germline, CDR1 SGHTA and CDR2 FQGNSA. V lost 5 bases and J 10 bases, leaving 18 bases between the germline ends. In nucleotides, the CDR3 is TGTGCCAGCAGCCAACGGTCGCAGACGGGGTCACCCCTCCACTTT. Translation gives CASSQRSQTGSPLHF.

This clone was detected only a few times. CDR3 nucleotide sequence: TGCGCCAGCAGTAGTGCTCGGACAGGGGGCGACGAGCAGTACTTC. Amino acid sequence: CASSSARTGGDEQYF. V and J are TRBV23-1 and TRBJ2-7; 11 bases match TRBD1. TRBV23-1 qualifies as an ORF whose function is uncertain. V was pared by 5 bases and J by 5 bases, with 8 bases of the junction left unmatched. There are 15 residues in the CDR3.

This clone occurred many times. The genes are TRBV14 and TRBJ2-1; unclear D gene. Germline CDR1 SGHDN, CDR2 FVKESK. This CDR3 has 12 residues. V lost 6 bases and J 5 bases, leaving 8 bases between the germline ends. Here the CDR3 reads CASSPRDNEQFF. The DNA for the CDR3 is TGTGCCAGCAGTCCACGGGACAATGAGCAGTTCTTC.